This T cell receptor (beta chain) was observed in a study of blood T cells in healthy people across ages. Study-wide results and limits: It was the long-lived donors that had more naive CD4+ cells and higher diversity than aged donors. Measured against age, TCR beta diversity per million T cells decreased in a roughly linear manner.

This clonotype was counted at least ten times. As yet, its antigen is unknown. Approximately 9.4 milliliters was the volume of peripheral blood drawn from each donor. The study isolated at least 6.5 million PBMCs from each sample. J was trimmed by 2 bases and V by 4 bases; bases with no gene match: 6. The CDR3 has 15 residues. Per germline, CDR1 ENHRY and CDR2 SYGVKD. A second PCR of about 6 to 12 cycles used a sample-barcoded 5' primer and a J-beta primer mix. From the 5' RACE reads, TCRdb called clonotypes with MiXCR, one entry per CDR3 protein. The sample lists roughly 700,000 distinct CDR3 sequences, 32% occurring once.

The sequenced sample was blood. This clonotype was sampled from a woman older than 75 in good health. The chain is built from TRBV10-3 and TRBJ2-5; TRBD1 agrees at 8 bases. CDR3 sequence reads: CAISGPGTGQETQYF. CDR3 coding DNA: TGTGCCATCAGTGGCCCCGGGACAGGACAAGAGACCCAGTACTTC.